The 20 T cell receptor beta chains below all came from one sample that was sequenced in a study of tumor-infiltrating lymphocytes in primary liver carcinoma (dated by TCRdb to about 2017). Total RNA and DNA were co-extracted from approximately 20-30 mg of bulk tissue with the AllPrep DNA/RNA mini kit, without cell sorting. Sequencing was carried out with an Illumina HiSeq 2500. Starting from about 550 ng total RNA, TCRbeta-specific cDNA was produced by reverse transcription with a constant-region primer and ProtoScript II reverse transcriptase. TCRbeta libraries were built with three nested multiplex PCR rounds, a slightly modified ARM-PCR procedure. Each of the first two PCR rounds ran for approximately 10 cycles using multiplex TRBV1-TRBV30 forward primers together with a Cbeta reverse primer. Through fastp at Q25 and MiXCR, TCRdb rebuilt clones from the public reads, retaining in-frame beta chains. Each CDR3 protein appears once, grouped with its most common genes and DNA. This sample comprises roughly 120,000 distinct CDR3 sequences, around 65% of them detected only once. The ten largest make up about 8% of the sample.

Sequenced input: tumor-adjacent normal liver tissue. The source of these receptors is a woman aged 55-69 years with primary liver carcinoma and hepatitis B virus infection.

Details on this clonotype: A read error may account for a junction end that differs from germline. This chain uses TRBV29-1 with TRBJ2-7, with 12 nucleotides matching TRBD1. The CDR3 contains 13 residues. Germline V lookup: CDR1 SQVTM, CDR2 ANQGSEA. In nucleotides, the CDR3 is TGCAGCGACTGGGACAGGGGGCGCTTCGAGGAGTACTTC. The encoded protein is CSDWDRGRFEEYF.

This chain connects TRBV11-2 to TRBJ1-1, with TRBD1 identical over 8 bases. The length of the CDR3 is 15 residues. Germline V lookup: CDR1 SGHAT, CDR2 FQNNGV. With 9 bases clipped from V and 3 bases from J, the junction kept 12 bases outside the gene matches. The CDR3 is CASSPRTGSDTEAFF. The CDR3 bases are TGTGCCAGTAGCCCACGGACAGGGAGTGACACTGAAGCTTTCTTT.

There are many counts of this clonotype. The rearrangement joins TRBV28 to TRBJ2-7; D might be TRBD2 (5 bases). Germline V gives CDR1 MDHEN, CDR2 SYDVKM. V gave up 6 bases and J gave up 3 bases, with 12 bases separating them. This CDR3 region has 13 residues. In DNA form, the CDR3 reads TGTGCCAGCAGGGCGCCACTAGTCTACGAGCAGTACTTC. As protein: CASRAPLVYEQYF.

This clonotype was seen repeatedly, ten times or more. This chain connects TRBV6-6 to TRBJ1-2, with unresolved D. Trimming removed 7 bases from V and 2 bases from J, with 5 bases in between. Germline CDR1 MNHNY, CDR2 SVGAGI (reference sequence). The CDR3 contains 11 residues. This CDR3 is CASTRNYGYTF. The CDR3 nucleotides are TGTGCCAGCACCAGAAACTATGGCTACACCTTC.

Points on this clonotype: A much larger clone differs by one base, so this may be a read error. The chain uses TRBV6-6 and TRBJ1-1, with 9 nucleotides matching TRBD1. The CDR3 sequence is 16 residues long. The germline V gene has CDR1 MNHNY and CDR2 SVGAGI (reference sequence). V lost 0 bases and J lost 6; bases outside the gene matches: 8. The CDR3 DNA sequence: TGTGCCAGCAGTTACTCGGGGGGACAGGGTTTTGCTGAAGCTTTCTTT. This sequence encodes CASSYSGGQGFAEAFF.

Only one count was recorded for this clonotype. The junction does not match germline at one end; this may be a read error. The rearrangement joins TRBV6-1 to TRBJ2-1; D unresolved. Germline CDR1 is MNHNS and CDR2 is SASEGT. This CDR3 contains 16 residues. The CDR3 spells CTSNERAYYSYNEQFF. The CDR3, as DNA: TGTACCAGCAATGAAAGGGCATACTACTCCTACAATGAGCAGTTCTTC.

A word on this clonotype: Relative to the germline gene, one junction end is altered; a read error may explain this. The rearrangement uses TRBV11-2 and TRBJ2-2; D might be TRBD1 or TRBD2, each matching 6 bases. CDR1 and CDR2 (germline): SGHAT, FQNNGV. This CDR3 is built from 15 residues. This chain's CDR3 is CSSRSRGGMSGELFF. DNA for the CDR3: TGTTCCAGCAGGTCTAGAGGGGGGATGAGCGGGGAGCTGTTTTTT.

Regarding this clonotype: The final CDR3 position lacks the conserved phenylalanine or tryptophan, pointing to a likely read error. The limits of the CDR3 on the DNA are not certain, so only TCRdb's listed CDR3 is given. V usage is TRBV29-1 and J usage is TRBJ2-7; TRBD1 is the table's D call, not checked against the DNA. Both ends counted, the CDR3 spans 13 residues. Germline V gene data show CDR1 as SQVTM and CDR2 as ANQGSEA. CDR3 region: CRVQGVIPYEQYL.

With respect to this clonotype: At one of its ends the junction is not consistent with the germline gene, which may arise from a read error. The V call is TRBV28, the J call TRBJ1-1, with no clear D. The CDR3 loop spans 13 amino acids. CDR1 and CDR2 (germline): MDHEN, SYDVKM. The chain's CDR3 is CASSLGNKSEAFF. CDR3 DNA: TGTGCCAGCAGCTTGGGGAACAAATCTGAGGCTTTCTTT.

At least ten counts were recorded for this clonotype. The gene calls are TRBV10-3 and TRBJ2-1, with TRBD1 identical over 7 bases. After removal of 6 bases from V and 0 bases from J, the junction contained 5 bases not matched to a gene. CDR3 size: 15 residues. CDR1 is ENHRY, CDR2 SYGVKD, per germline. The CDR3 protein is CAIRVRDSSYNEQFF. The CDR3 nucleotides read TGTGCCATCAGGGTACGGGACAGCTCCTACAATGAGCAGTTCTTC.

This clonotype came up many times. A clone one base away is much larger, so this may be a read error. The V call is TRBV29-1, the J call TRBJ2-3; the D gene is possibly TRBD2 (5 bases). Trimming pared 3 bases from V and 1 base from J, leaving 11 bases between. Germline V gene sequence: CDR1 SQVTM, CDR2 ANQGSEA. This CDR3 has 14 amino acids. The CDR3 loop is CSVERAECTDTQYF. CDR3 sequence (DNA): TGCAGCGTTGAGCGAGCGGAGTGCACAGATACGCAGTATTTT.

About this clonotype: Relative to the germline gene, one junction end is altered; a read error may explain this. V usage is TRBV7-8 and J usage is TRBJ1-1; TRBD1 is a possible D gene (6 bases). The CDR3 extends over 14 amino acids. Per germline, CDR1 SGHVS and CDR2 FQNEAQ. The CDR3 DNA sequence: TGTGCCAGCAGCTTAGGAGGAGGGACACAATCCATTCTCTTT. Translated, it gives CASSLGGGTQSILF.

As regards this clonotype: Sequence at one end of the junction differs from germline and may be a read error. The V and J genes are TRBV4-1 and TRBJ2-5; D may be TRBD1 or TRBD2 (5 bases each). The CDR3 has 15 residues. The germline CDR1 and CDR2 sequences are MGHRA and YSYEKL. CDR3 nucleotides: TGCGCCAGCATCCAAGATTTGGGGGATTTGGAGACCCAGTACTTC. Amino acids: CASIQDLGDLETQYF.

The rearrangement links TRBV28 to TRBJ2-1, with 13 positions matching TRBD2. The CDR3 has 16 amino acids. Germline-derived CDR1 and CDR2 are MDHEN and SYDVKM. V dropped 6 bases and J dropped 4; count of bases not matched to a gene: 6. In DNA, the CDR3 is TGTGCCAGCAGGTCACTAGCGGGAGGGATTTACAATGAGCAGTTCTTC. Translating gives CASRSLAGGIYNEQFF. The full variable domain, completed using reference TRBV28 and TRBJ2-1, is DVKVTQSSRYLVKRTGEKVFLECVQDMDHENMFWYRQDPGLGLRLIYFSYDVKMKEKGDIPEGYSVSREKKERFSLILESASTNQTSMYLCASRSLAGGIYNEQFFGPGTRLTVL.

About this clonotype: One end of the junction is discordant with germline, which a read error may explain. The genes are TRBV11-3 and TRBJ1-1; D is uncertain. The CDR3 has 12 amino acids. Germline V gene sequence: CDR1 SGHNT, CDR2 YENEEA. The CDR3 DNA reads TGTGCCAGGAGCAAAGGGTACACTGTAGCTTTCTTT. Translating it yields CARSKGYTVAFF. The whole variable domain, remainder taken from reference TRBV11-3 and TRBJ1-1, is EAGVVQSPRYKIIEKKQPVAFWCNPISGHNTLYWYLQNLGQGPELLIRYENEEAVDDSQLPKDRFSAERLKGVDSTLKIQPAELGDSAVYLCARSKGYTVAFFGQGTRLTVV.

At least ten counts were recorded for this clonotype. The chain joins TRBV29-1 to TRBJ1-3; D is uncertain. This CDR3 region has 15 residues. Germline V gene lookup returns CDR1 SQVTM and CDR2 ANQGSEA. The germline V and J ends were trimmed by 4 bases and 0 bases, with 13 bases remaining between them. The CDR3 loop reads CSVGGSTDSGNTIYF. For the CDR3, the DNA is TGCAGCGTTGGAGGTAGTACAGACTCTGGAAACACCATATATTTT.

A few counts support this clonotype. This may be a read error: a much more frequent sequence differs by one nucleotide. The gene calls are TRBV5-5 and TRBJ2-4; 9 nucleotides match TRBD1. Germline V gives CDR1 SGHKS, CDR2 YYEKEE (reference sequence). The CDR3 totals 16 residues. This CDR3 reads CVSSLRGDGQGNIQYF. The CDR3 DNA reads TGTGTCAGCAGCTTGCGGGGTGATGGACAGGGGAACATTCAGTACTTC.

This clonotype was found many times. The gene calls are TRBV6-1 and TRBJ2-3; 12 bases are shared with TRBD1. This CDR3 is built from 16 residues. The junction had 7 bases not matched to a gene; V was cut back by 6 bases and J by 3 bases. Germline V gives CDR1 MNHNS, CDR2 SASEGT. CDR3 nucleotides: TGTGCCAGCAGAGCCGGGACAGGGGGCCAAACAGATACGCAGTATTTT. Protein: CASRAGTGGQTDTQYF.

This sequence joins TRBV28 and TRBJ2-7; D might be TRBD1 or TRBD2, each matching 5 bases. Per the germline V gene, CDR1 is MDHEN and CDR2 is SYDVKM. This CDR3 is built from 13 residues. V lost 7 bases, J lost 6 bases, and 16 bases lay in between. The CDR3 nucleotides read TGTGCCAGCAAGTGGGACCCCAAGGGCGAGCAGTACTTC. This codes for CASKWDPKGEQYF.

This clonotype occurred many times. The V and J genes are TRBV6-1 and TRBJ2-3; 7 positions match TRBD1. The CDR3 runs to 14 residues. V shed 3 bases, J shed 6 bases, and the junction held 6 bases outside the gene matches. Germline V gene lookup returns CDR1 MNHNS and CDR2 SASEGT. The CDR3 protein is CASSESGTVDTQYF. CDR3 coding DNA: TGTGCCAGCAGTGAGTCAGGGACAGTTGATACGCAGTATTTT.